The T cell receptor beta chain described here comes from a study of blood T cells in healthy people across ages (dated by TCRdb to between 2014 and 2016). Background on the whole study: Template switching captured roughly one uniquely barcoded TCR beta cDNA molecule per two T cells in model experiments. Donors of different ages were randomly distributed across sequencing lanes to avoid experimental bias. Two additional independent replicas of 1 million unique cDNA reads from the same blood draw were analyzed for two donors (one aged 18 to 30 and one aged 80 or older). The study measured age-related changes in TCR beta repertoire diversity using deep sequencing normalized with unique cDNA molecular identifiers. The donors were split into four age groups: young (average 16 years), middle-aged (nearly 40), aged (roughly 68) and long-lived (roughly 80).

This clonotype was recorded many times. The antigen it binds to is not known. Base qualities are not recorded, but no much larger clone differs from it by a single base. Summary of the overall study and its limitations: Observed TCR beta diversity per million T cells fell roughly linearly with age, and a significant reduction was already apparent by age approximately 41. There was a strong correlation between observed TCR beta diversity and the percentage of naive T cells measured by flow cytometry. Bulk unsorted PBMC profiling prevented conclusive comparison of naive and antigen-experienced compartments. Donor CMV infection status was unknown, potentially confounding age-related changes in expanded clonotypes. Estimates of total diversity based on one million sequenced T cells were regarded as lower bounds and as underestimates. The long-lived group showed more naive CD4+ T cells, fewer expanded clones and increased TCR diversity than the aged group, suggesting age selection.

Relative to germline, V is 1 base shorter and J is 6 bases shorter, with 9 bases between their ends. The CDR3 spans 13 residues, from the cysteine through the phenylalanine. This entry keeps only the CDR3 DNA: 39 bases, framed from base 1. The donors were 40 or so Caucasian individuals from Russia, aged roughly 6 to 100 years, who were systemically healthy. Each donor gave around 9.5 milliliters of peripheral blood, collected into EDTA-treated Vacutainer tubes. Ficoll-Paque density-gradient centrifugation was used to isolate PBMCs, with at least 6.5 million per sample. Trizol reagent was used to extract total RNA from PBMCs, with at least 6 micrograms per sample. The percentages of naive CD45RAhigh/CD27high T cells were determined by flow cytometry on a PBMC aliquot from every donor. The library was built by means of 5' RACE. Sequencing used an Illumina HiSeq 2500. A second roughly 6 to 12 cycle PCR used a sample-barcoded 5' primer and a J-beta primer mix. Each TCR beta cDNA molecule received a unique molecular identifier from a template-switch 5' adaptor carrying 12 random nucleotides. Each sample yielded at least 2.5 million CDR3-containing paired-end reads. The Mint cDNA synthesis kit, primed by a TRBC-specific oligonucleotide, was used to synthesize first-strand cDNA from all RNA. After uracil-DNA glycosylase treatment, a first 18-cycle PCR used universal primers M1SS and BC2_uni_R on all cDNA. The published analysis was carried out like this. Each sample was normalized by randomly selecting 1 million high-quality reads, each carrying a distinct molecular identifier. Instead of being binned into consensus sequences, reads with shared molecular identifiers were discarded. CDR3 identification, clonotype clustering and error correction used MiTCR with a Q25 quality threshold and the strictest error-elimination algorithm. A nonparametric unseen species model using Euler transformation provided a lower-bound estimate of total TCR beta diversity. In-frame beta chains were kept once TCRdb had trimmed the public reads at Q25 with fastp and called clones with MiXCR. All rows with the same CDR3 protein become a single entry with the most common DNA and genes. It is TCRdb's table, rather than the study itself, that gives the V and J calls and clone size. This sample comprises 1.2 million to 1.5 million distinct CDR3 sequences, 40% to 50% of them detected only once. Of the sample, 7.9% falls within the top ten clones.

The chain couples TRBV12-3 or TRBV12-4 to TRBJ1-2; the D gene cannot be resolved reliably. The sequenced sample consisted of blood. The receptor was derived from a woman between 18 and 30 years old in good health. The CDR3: CASSLGGIDGYTF. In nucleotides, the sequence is TGTGCCAGCAGTTTAGGGGGTATCGATGGCTACACCTTC.